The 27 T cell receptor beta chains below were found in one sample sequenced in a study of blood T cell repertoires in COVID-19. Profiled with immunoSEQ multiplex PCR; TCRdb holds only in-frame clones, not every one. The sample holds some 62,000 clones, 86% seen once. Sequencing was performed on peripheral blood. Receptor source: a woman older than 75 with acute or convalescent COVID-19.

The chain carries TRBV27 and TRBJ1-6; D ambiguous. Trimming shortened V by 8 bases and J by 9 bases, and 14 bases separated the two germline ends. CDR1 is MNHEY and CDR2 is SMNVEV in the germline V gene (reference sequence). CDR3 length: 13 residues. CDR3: CASLRALGSPLHF. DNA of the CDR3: TGTGCCAGCCTGCGGGCCCTTGGTTCACCCCTCCACTTT.

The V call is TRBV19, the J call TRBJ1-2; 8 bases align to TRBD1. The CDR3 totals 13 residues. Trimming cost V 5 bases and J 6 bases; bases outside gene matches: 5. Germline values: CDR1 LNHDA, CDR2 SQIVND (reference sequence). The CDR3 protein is CASSRDRGNGYTF. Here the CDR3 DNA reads TGTGCCAGTAGTCGTGACAGGGGCAATGGCTACACCTTC.

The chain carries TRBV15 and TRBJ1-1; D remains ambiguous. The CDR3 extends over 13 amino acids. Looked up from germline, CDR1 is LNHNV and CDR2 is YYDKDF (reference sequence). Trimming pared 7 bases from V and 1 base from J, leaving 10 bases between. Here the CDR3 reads CATNYQSNTEAFF. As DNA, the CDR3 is TGTGCCACCAACTATCAGTCGAACACTGAAGCTTTCTTT.

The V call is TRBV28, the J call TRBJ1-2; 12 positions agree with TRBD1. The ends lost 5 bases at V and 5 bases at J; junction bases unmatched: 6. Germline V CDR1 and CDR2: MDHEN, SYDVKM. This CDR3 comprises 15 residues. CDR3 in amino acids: CASSTGQGAGYGYTF. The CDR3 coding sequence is TGTGCCAGCAGTACGGGACAGGGGGCAGGGTATGGCTACACCTTC.

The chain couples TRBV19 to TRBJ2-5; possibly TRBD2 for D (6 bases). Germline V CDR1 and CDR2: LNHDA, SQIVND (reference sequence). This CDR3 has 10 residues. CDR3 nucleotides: TGTGCGACGGGGGACGAGACCCAGTACTTC. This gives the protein CATGDETQYF.

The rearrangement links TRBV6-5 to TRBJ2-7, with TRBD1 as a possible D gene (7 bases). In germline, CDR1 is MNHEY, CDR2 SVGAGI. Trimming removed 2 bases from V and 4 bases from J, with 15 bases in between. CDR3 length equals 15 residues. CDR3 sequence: CASSYQGEVEYEQYF. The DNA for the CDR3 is TGTGCCAGCAGTTACCAGGGGGAGGTGGAGTACGAGCAGTACTTC.

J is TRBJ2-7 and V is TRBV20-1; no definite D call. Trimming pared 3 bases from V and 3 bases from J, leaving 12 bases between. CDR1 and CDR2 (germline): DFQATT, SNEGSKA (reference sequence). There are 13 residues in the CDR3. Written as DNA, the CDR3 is TGCAGTGCTAGTTTTGTCGCAGGCTACGAGCAGTACTTC. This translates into CSASFVAGYEQYF.

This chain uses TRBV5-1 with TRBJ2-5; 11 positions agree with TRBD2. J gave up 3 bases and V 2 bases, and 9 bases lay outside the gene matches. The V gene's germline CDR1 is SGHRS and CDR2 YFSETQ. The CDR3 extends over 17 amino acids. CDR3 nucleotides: TGCGCCAGCAGCTTAATACCTAGCGGGGGGCGGGAAGAGACCCAGTACTTC. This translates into CASSLIPSGGREETQYF.

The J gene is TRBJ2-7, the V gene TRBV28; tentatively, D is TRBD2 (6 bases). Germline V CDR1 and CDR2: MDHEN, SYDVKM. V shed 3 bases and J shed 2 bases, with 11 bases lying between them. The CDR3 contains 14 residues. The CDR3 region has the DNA TGTGCCAGCAGTTTTGAGGGACTTACCTACGAGCAGTACTTC. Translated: CASSFEGLTYEQYF.

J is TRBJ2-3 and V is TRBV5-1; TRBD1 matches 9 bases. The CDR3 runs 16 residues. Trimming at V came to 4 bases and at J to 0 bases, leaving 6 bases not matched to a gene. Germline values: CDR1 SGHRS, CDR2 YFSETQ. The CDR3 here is CASSRLTGGSTDTQYF. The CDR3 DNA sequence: TGCGCCAGCAGCCGGTTAACAGGGGGCAGCACAGATACGCAGTATTTT.

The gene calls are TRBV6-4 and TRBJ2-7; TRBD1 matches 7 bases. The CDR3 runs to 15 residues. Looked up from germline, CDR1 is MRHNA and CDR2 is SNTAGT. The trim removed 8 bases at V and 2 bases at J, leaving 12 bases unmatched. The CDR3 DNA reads TGTGCCAGCGGACACGACAGGGCGGCTCCCTACGAGCAGTACTTC. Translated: CASGHDRAAPYEQYF.

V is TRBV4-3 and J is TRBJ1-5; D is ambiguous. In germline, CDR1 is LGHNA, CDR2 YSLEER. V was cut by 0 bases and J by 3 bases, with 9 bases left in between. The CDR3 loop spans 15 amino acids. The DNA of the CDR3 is TGCGCCAGCAGCCAAGATCTTAACACCAATCAGCCCCAGCATTTT. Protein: CASSQDLNTNQPQHF.

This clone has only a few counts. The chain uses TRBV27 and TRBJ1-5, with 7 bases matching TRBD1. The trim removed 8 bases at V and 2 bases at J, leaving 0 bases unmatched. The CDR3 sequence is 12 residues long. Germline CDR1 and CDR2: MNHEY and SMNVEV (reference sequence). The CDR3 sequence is CASQGGNQPQHF. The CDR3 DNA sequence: TGTGCCAGCCAGGGGGGCAATCAGCCCCAGCATTTT.

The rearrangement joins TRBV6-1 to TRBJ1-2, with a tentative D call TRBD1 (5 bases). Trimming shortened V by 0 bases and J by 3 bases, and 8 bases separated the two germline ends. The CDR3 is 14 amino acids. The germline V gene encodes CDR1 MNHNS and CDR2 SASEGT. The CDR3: CASSEAGEDYGYTF. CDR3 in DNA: TGTGCCAGCAGTGAAGCAGGGGAAGACTATGGCTACACCTTC.

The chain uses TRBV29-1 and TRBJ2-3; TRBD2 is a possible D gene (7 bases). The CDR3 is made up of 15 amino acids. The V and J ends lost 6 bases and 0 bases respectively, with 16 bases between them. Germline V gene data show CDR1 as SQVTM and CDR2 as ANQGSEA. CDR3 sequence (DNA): TGCAGCGTGCTTAGGGGGAGGGGTAGCACAGATACGCAGTATTTT. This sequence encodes CSVLRGRGSTDTQYF.

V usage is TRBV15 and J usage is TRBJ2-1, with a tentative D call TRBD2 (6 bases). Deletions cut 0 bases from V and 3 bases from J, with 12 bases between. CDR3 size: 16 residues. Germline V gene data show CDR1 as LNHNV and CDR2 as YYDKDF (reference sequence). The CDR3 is CATSRDGRGDYNEQFF. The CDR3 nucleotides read TGTGCCACCAGCAGAGACGGGCGCGGGGACTACAATGAGCAGTTCTTC.

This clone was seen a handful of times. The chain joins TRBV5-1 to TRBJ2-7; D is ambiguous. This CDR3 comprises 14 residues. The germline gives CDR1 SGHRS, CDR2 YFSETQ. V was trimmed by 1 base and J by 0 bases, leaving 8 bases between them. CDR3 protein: CASSLIPDSYEQYF. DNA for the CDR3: TGCGCCAGCAGCTTGATACCAGACTCCTACGAGCAGTACTTC.

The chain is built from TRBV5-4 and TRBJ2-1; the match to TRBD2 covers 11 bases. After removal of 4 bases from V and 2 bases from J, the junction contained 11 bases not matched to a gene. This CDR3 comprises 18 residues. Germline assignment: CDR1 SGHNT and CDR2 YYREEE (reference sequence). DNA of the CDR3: TGTGCCAGCAGCCTCGAAATAGCGGGGGGGCCCGCCTACAATGAGCAGTTCTTC. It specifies CASSLEIAGGPAYNEQFF. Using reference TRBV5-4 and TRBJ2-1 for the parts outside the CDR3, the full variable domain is ETGVTQSPTHLIKTRGQQVTLRCSSQSGHNTVSWYQQALGQGPQFIFQYYREEENGRGNFPPRFSGLQFPNYSSELNVNALELDDSALYLCASSLEIAGGPAYNEQFFGPGTRLTVL.

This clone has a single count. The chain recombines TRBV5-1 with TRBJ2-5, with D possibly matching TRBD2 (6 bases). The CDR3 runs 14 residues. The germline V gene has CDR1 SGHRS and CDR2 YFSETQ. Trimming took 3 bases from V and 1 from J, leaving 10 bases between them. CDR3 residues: CASSSGRGQETQYF. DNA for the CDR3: TGCGCCAGCAGCTCAGGGCGGGGCCAAGAGACCCAGTACTTC. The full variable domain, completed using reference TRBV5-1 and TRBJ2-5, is KAGVTQTPRYLIKTRGQQVTLSCSPISGHRSVSWYQQTPGQGLQFLFEYFSETQRNKGNFPGRFSGRQFSNSRSEMNVSTLELGDSALYLCASSSGRGQETQYFGPGTRLLVL.

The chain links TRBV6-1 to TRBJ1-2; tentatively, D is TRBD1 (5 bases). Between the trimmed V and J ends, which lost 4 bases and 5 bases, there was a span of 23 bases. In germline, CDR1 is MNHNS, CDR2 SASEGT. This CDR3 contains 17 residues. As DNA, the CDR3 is TGTGCCAGCAGTGGGCTTAGAAGGGGCGAAGAACTGTATGGCTACACCTTC. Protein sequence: CASSGLRRGEELYGYTF.

The CDR3 region is CASSSRQTEAFF. CDR3 coding DNA: TGTGCCAGCAGCTCTCGACAGACTGAAGCTTTCTTT. The rearrangement links TRBV7-3 to TRBJ1-1, with D perhaps matching TRBD1 (5 bases). Trimming pared 4 bases from V and 5 bases from J, leaving 8 bases between. The CDR3 is made up of 12 amino acids. The germline V gene has CDR1 SGHTA and CDR2 FQGTGA.

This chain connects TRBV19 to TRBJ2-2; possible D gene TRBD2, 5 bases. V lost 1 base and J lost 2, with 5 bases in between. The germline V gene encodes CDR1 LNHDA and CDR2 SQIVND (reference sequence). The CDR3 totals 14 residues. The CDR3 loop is CASSIGLNTGELFF. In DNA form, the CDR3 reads TGTGCCAGTAGTATAGGACTAAACACCGGGGAGCTGTTTTTT.

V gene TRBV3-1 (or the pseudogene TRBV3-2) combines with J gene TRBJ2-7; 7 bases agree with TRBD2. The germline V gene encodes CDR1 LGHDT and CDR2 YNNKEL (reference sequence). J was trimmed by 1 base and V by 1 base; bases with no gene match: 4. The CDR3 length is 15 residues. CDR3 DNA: TGTGCCAGCAGCCAAGCCGGGGACTATTCCTACGAGCAGTACTTC. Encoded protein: CASSQAGDYSYEQYF.

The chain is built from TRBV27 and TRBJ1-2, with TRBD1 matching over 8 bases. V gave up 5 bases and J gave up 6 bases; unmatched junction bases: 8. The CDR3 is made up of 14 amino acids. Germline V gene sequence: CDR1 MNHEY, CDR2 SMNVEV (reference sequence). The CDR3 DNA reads TGTGCCAGCAGTCCCTGGACAGGGCAGGATGGCTACACCTTC. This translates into CASSPWTGQDGYTF.

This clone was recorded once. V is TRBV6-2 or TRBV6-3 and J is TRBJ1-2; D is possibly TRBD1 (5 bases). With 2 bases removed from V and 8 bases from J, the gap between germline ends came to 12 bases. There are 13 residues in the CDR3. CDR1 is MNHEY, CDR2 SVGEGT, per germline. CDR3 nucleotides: TGTGCCAGCAGTTACACAGGACAATCGGGCTACACCTTC. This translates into CASSYTGQSGYTF.

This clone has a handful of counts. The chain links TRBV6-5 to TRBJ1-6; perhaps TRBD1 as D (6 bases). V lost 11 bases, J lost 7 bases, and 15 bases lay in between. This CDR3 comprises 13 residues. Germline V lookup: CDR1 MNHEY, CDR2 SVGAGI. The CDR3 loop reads CAGRRGQNSPLHF. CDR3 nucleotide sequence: TGTGCCGGTCGAAGGGGACAAAATTCACCCCTCCACTTT.

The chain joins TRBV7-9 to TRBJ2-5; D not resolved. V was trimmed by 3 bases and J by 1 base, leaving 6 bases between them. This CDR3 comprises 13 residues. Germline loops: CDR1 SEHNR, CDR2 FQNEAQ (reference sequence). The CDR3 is CASSFLIQETQYF. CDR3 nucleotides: TGTGCCAGCAGCTTCCTTATCCAAGAGACCCAGTACTTC. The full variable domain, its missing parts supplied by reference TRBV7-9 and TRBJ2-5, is DTGVSQNPRHKITKRGQNVTFRCDPISEHNRLYWYRQTLGQGPEFLTYFQNEAQLEKSRLLSDRFSAERPKGSFSTLEIQRTEQGDSAMYLCASSFLIQETQYFGPGTRLLVL.